Included here is one TCR beta chain sequence, with context. This specimen comes from a study of cytotoxic CD8 clonotypes in ibrutinib-treated CLL. Study-level information: After treatment lasting a median 12 months, range 6 to 36, response samples were collected.

Trimming cost V 4 bases and J 5 bases; bases outside gene matches: 13. The CDR3 runs 17 residues. Germline CDR1 reads SGHNT; CDR2 reads YYREEE (reference sequence). Depth targeted 1 in 200,000 to 1 in 1 million T cells, averaging 10x coverage per clonotype. The table came from immunoSEQ multiplex PCR; TCRdb's copy has only in-frame clones and leaves some out. The table shows 300,000 to 350,000 clones, with roughly 85% occurring only once. The TCR sequence derives from a human donor with chronic lymphocytic leukemia. The V and J genes are TRBV5-4 and TRBJ2-2; 8 positions agree with TRBD1. This sample comprised PBMCs, obtained before ibrutinib treatment. This CDR3 reads CASSLPGQAYGTGELFF. In DNA form, the CDR3 reads TGTGCCAGCAGCCTGCCGGGACAGGCGTATGGGACCGGGGAGCTGTTTTTT.